These 30 T cell receptor beta chains were sequenced from one sample in a study of blood T cells in healthy people across ages. Primers used in a second PCR of about 6 to 11 cycles were a sample-barcoded 5' primer and a J-beta primer mix. One entry per CDR3 protein results from TCRdb running MiXCR on the 5' RACE reads. The data show about 1,400,000 distinct CDR3 sequences, approximately 59% seen once. The sequenced sample consisted of blood. The receptors were gathered from a man between 18 and 35 years old in good health.

The V and J genes are TRBV7-9 and TRBJ2-3, with D unresolved. Germline V gene lookup returns CDR1 SEHNR and CDR2 FQNEAQ (reference sequence). The CDR3 totals 11 residues. With 8 bases removed from V and 5 bases from J, the gap between germline ends came to 8 bases. DNA for the CDR3: TGTGCCAGCTTAACCGGAGATACGCAGTATTTT. Encoded protein: CASLTGDTQYF.

The V call is TRBV20-1, the J call TRBJ2-7; 7 bases match TRBD2. The germline V gene has CDR1 DFQATT and CDR2 SNEGSKA (reference sequence). After removal of 5 bases from V and 7 bases from J, the junction contained 11 bases not matched to a gene. The CDR3 spans 13 residues. As DNA, the CDR3 is TGCAGTGCTCTTAAACGGACTAGTCCTGAGCAGTACTTC. Its translation is CSALKRTSPEQYF.

The J gene is TRBJ2-5, the V gene TRBV18; D call uncertain. The DNA end is more similar to TRBJ2-7, so the J call may be wrong. Germline lookup yields CDR1 KGHSH and CDR2 LQKENI. The CDR3 has 14 residues. This chain's CDR3 is CASSPIGSGYEQYF. CDR3 sequence (DNA): TGTGCCAGCTCACCAATCGGCTCCGGGTACGAGCAGTACTTC.

The V call is TRBV6-6, the J call TRBJ2-5; possibly TRBD1 for D (5 bases). Trimming cost V 2 bases and J 5 bases, with 12 bases left between them. Germline lookup yields CDR1 MNHNY and CDR2 SVGAGI (reference sequence). The CDR3 runs to 14 residues. CDR3 nucleotides: TGTGCCAGCAGTTACCCTGGACAAGACGAGACCCAGTACTTC. It specifies CASSYPGQDETQYF.

The J gene is TRBJ2-3, the V gene TRBV12-3 or TRBV12-4; D is possibly TRBD2 (5 bases). Trimming took off 8 bases at V and 4 bases at J, with 19 bases between the two ends. CDR3 length: 15 residues. CDR3 in DNA: TGTGCCAGCCACCAGGAGGACTTAGGTTCAGATACGCAGTATTTT. Amino acids: CASHQEDLGSDTQYF.

The CDR3 region has the DNA TGCAGTGCTGTCCGGGACGTAGGTGGGGGAAGCAATCAGCCCCAGCATTTT. Its translation is CSAVRDVGGGSNQPQHF. The chain combines TRBV20-1 with TRBJ1-5; a possible D gene is TRBD1 (5 bases). V was trimmed by 5 bases and J by 1 base, leaving 21 bases between them. The CDR3 sequence is 17 residues long. Germline CDR1 and CDR2: DFQATT and SNEGSKA (reference sequence).

This chain joins TRBV12-3 or TRBV12-4 and TRBJ2-6; the D is unclear. The CDR3 length is 16 residues. V was cut by 1 base and J by 1 base, with 8 bases left in between. The CDR3 loop reads CASSLGGISGANVLTF. The CDR3, as DNA: TGTGCCAGCAGTTTAGGTGGGATTTCTGGGGCCAACGTCCTGACTTTC.

This clonotype was detected a few times. The chain uses TRBV29-1 and TRBJ2-7; weak D call: TRBD1 (6 bases). The CDR3 totals 15 residues. From germline, CDR1 is SQVTM and CDR2 ANQGSEA. The V end lost 6 bases, the J end lost 0 bases, and 18 bases lay between the germline ends. The DNA for the CDR3 is TGCAGCGTAGAGGCCCGGACAGAAAGCTCCTACGAGCAGTACTTC. This encodes CSVEARTESSYEQYF.

This clonotype was found a few times. The CDR3 sequence: CASSQENGDEQFF. For the CDR3, the DNA is TGTGCCAGCAGCCAAGAGAACGGGGATGAGCAGTTCTTC. The chain uses TRBV3-1 and TRBJ2-1; D might be TRBD2 (5 bases). CDR3 length equals 13 residues. Per the germline V gene, CDR1 is LGHDT and CDR2 is YNNKEL (reference sequence). Trimming shortened V by 0 bases and J by 8 bases, and 8 bases separated the two germline ends.

V and J are TRBV4-1 and TRBJ2-1; 7 bases are shared with TRBD1. Germline CDR1 and CDR2: MGHRA and YSYEKL. The CDR3 is 16 residues long. Germline trimming cut 5 bases from V and 9 bases from J; bases unmatched to any gene: 16. This chain's CDR3 is CASSTSDRAFSGEQFF. The DNA for the CDR3 is TGCGCCAGCAGCACATCAGACAGGGCCTTCTCAGGTGAGCAGTTCTTC.

This clonotype was detected a few times. The rearrangement links TRBV18 to TRBJ1-6; D is uncertain. V was cut by 6 bases and J by 5 bases, with 5 bases left in between. CDR1 and CDR2 from the germline V gene are KGHSH and LQKENI. The CDR3 consists of 12 residues. The CDR3 DNA reads as TGTGCCAGCTCGCAGAATAATTCACCCCTCCACTTT. This gives the protein CASSQNNSPLHF.

This chain joins TRBV11-2 and TRBJ2-2, with TRBD2 as a possible D gene (7 bases). Germline-derived CDR1 and CDR2 are SGHAT and FQNNGV. CDR3 length: 16 amino acids. V dropped 2 bases and J dropped 5 bases, with 15 bases sitting between them. This CDR3 reads CASSLNGGAGTGELFF. The DNA for the CDR3 is TGTGCCAGCAGCTTAAATGGGGGGGCCGGGACCGGGGAGCTGTTTTTT. The variable domain in full, with the rest retrieved from reference TRBV11-2 and TRBJ2-2, is EAGVAQSPRYKIIEKRQSVAFWCNPISGHATLYWYQQILGQGPKLLIQFQNNGVVDDSQLPKDRFSAERLKGVDSTLKIQPAKLEDSAVYLCASSLNGGAGTGELFFGEGSRLTVL.

On this clonotype itself: A much larger clone differs from this one at a single base, so this may be a read error. The rearrangement joins TRBV3-1 to TRBJ1-1; D not resolved. The germline V gene encodes CDR1 LGHDT and CDR2 YNNKEL (reference sequence). The CDR3 runs 14 residues. Deletions cut 3 bases from V and 1 base from J, with 9 bases between. The CDR3 DNA sequence: TGTGCCAGCAGCCACCCTCAGAGGAACACTGAAGCTTTCTTT. Its translation is CASSHPQRNTEAFF.

The chain recombines TRBV20-1 with TRBJ2-4; tentatively, D is TRBD1 (5 bases). The J call may be incorrect, as the DNA end agrees better with TRBJ2-7. CDR3 size: 15 residues. The germline CDR1 and CDR2 sequences are DFQATT and SNEGSKA (reference sequence). Here the CDR3 DNA reads TGCAGTGCTAGTGGGGCCTCCAATCTAGCCTACGAGCAGTACTTC. It specifies CSASGASNLAYEQYF.

Only a few counts were recorded for this clonotype. The chain joins TRBV18 to TRBJ2-4; no definite D call. The end of the DNA aligns better with TRBJ2-7, so the J call may be wrong. Germline V gene lookup returns CDR1 KGHSH and CDR2 LQKENI. The CDR3 extends over 12 amino acids. This CDR3 is CASSSRHSEQYF. DNA for the CDR3: TGTGCCAGCTCATCGAGACACTCCGAGCAGTACTTC.

This chain connects TRBV20-1 to TRBJ2-1; 14 bases agree with TRBD2. Per germline, CDR1 DFQATT and CDR2 SNEGSKA (reference sequence). The ends lost 6 bases at V and 4 bases at J; junction bases unmatched: 5. This CDR3 is built from 15 residues. CDR3 residues: CSATGLAGAYNEQFF. The CDR3 DNA is TGCAGTGCAACGGGACTAGCGGGAGCATACAATGAGCAGTTCTTC.

This chain uses TRBV24-1 with TRBJ2-1, with 14 bases that match TRBD2. Germline CDR1 reads KGHDR; CDR2 reads SFDVKD. The CDR3 has 16 residues. The trim removed 4 bases at V and 7 bases at J, leaving 5 bases unmatched. The CDR3 region has the DNA TGTGCCACCAGTGAGGGACTAGCGGGAGTGGGGAATGAGCAGTTCTTC. Encoded protein: CATSEGLAGVGNEQFF.

This clonotype was found a few times. The chain recombines TRBV20-1 with TRBJ2-7; D is tentatively TRBD1 or TRBD2 (5 bases each). The CDR3 is 13 amino acids. The V end was cut by 6 bases, the J end by 6 bases, with 18 bases between. CDR1 and CDR2 from the germline V gene are DFQATT and SNEGSKA (reference sequence). The CDR3 is CSASGRIRREQYF. The CDR3 bases are TGCAGTGCCTCGGGACGGATTCGGCGCGAGCAGTACTTC.

The chain has TRBV19 and TRBJ2-2; 7 bases are a match to TRBD2. J lost 8 bases, V lost 1 base, and 4 bases had no gene match. CDR1 LNHDA and CDR2 SQIVND come from the germline V gene (reference sequence). The CDR3 covers 14 residues. The DNA of the CDR3 is TGTGCCAGTAGTATAGGGCGGGGGATGGGGGAGCTGTTTTTT. It translates to CASSIGRGMGELFF.

V and J are TRBV10-1 and TRBJ1-4, with D uncertain. Germline lookup yields CDR1 WNHNN and CDR2 SYGVQD (reference sequence). The germline V and J ends were trimmed by 5 bases and 5 bases, with 15 bases remaining between them. The CDR3 runs 15 residues. In DNA form, the CDR3 reads TGCGCCAGCAGTAAAAGGACCGGTTGGAATGAAAAACTGTTTTTT. Its translation: CASSKRTGWNEKLFF.

This clonotype has a handful of counts. The chain has TRBV28 and TRBJ2-1; either TRBD1 or TRBD2 may fit D (6 bases each). V was shortened by 3 bases and J by 2 bases, with 14 bases between the two germline ends. This CDR3 is built from 16 residues. Germline V gene data show CDR1 as MDHEN and CDR2 as SYDVKM. CDR3 loop: CASSFREGGAYNEQFF. The CDR3 nucleotides are TGTGCCAGCAGTTTTAGAGAGGGGGGCGCCTACAATGAGCAGTTCTTC. The whole variable domain, filled in from reference TRBV28 and TRBJ2-1, reads DVKVTQSSRYLVKRTGEKVFLECVQDMDHENMFWYRQDPGLGLRLIYFSYDVKMKEKGDIPEGYSVSREKKERFSLILESASTNQTSMYLCASSFREGGAYNEQFFGPGTRLTVL.

The V call is TRBV3-1, the J call TRBJ2-6; D gene uncertain. Germline CDR1 is LGHDT and CDR2 is YNNKEL (reference sequence). The CDR3 spans 16 residues. Between the trimmed V and J ends, which lost 1 base and 0 bases, there was a span of 7 bases. The CDR3 reads CASSQGVPSGANVLTF. Here the CDR3 DNA reads TGTGCCAGCAGCCAAGGTGTACCCTCTGGGGCCAACGTCCTGACTTTC.

In this sample, this clonotype turned up a few times. V is TRBV10-3 and J is TRBJ2-1; 8 bases are a match to TRBD2. With V trimmed by 4 bases and J by 6 bases, 14 bases remained unmatched. Germline values: CDR1 ENHRY, CDR2 SYGVKD. The CDR3 length is 17 residues. The CDR3 region is CAISAELGLAGRNEQFF. CDR3 nucleotide sequence: TGTGCCATCAGTGCGGAGTTAGGCCTAGCGGGCCGCAATGAGCAGTTCTTC.

The sample holds a few counts of this clonotype. The chain carries TRBV27 and TRBJ2-5; 10 bases map to TRBD2. Germline V gene lookup returns CDR1 MNHEY and CDR2 SMNVEV (reference sequence). CDR3 size: 17 residues. V was clipped by 0 bases and J by 4 bases; unmatched bases: 8. CDR3 in amino acids: CASSLSISGGVSETQYF. The CDR3, as DNA: TGTGCCAGCAGTTTATCGATAAGCGGGGGGGTTTCAGAGACCCAGTACTTC.

V is TRBV29-1 and J is TRBJ1-1; D is unclear. The CDR3 has 13 amino acids. Trimming removed 5 bases from V and 2 bases from J, with 12 bases in between. Germline-derived CDR1 and CDR2 are SQVTM and ANQGSEA. The CDR3 protein is CSVIQVLNTEAFF. The CDR3 DNA is TGCAGCGTTATTCAGGTCCTCAACACTGAAGCTTTCTTT.

There are a few counts of this clonotype. J is TRBJ2-1 and V is TRBV24-1; possible D gene TRBD1, 6 bases. Germline V gene sequence: CDR1 KGHDR, CDR2 SFDVKD. V lost 3 bases to trimming and J lost 8 bases, with 13 bases between them. The CDR3 is made up of 14 amino acids. CDR3 loop: CATSDSGQHHEQFF. The CDR3 DNA reads TGTGCCACCAGTGATAGCGGACAGCACCATGAGCAGTTCTTC.

The gene calls are TRBV6-1 and TRBJ2-2, with D uncertain. CDR3 length: 13 residues. V shed 8 bases and J shed 0 bases, with 7 bases lying between them. CDR1 is MNHNS, CDR2 SASEGT, per germline. The CDR3 loop is CASYQANTGELFF. DNA for the CDR3: TGTGCCAGCTACCAGGCGAACACCGGGGAGCTGTTTTTT.

The chain carries TRBV5-1 and TRBJ2-3; 7 bases map to TRBD2. Germline V gene sequence: CDR1 SGHRS, CDR2 YFSETQ. The ends lost 4 bases at V and 2 bases at J; junction bases unmatched: 4. CDR3 size: 14 residues. CDR3 amino acids: CASSASGITDTQYF. The CDR3 DNA reads TGCGCCAGCAGCGCCAGCGGGATCACAGATACGCAGTATTTT.

DNA for the CDR3: TGTGCCAGCAAATGCGGACAGTCGACGGGCTACACCTTC. This encodes CASKCGQSTGYTF. The chain carries TRBV7-9 and TRBJ1-2; possibly TRBD1 for D (6 bases). The CDR3 contains 13 residues. V lost 7 bases to trimming and J lost 8 bases, with 17 bases between them. The germline gives CDR1 SEHNR, CDR2 FQNEAQ (reference sequence).

The V gene is TRBV20-1, the J gene TRBJ2-2; D might be TRBD1 or TRBD2, each matching 6 bases. Germline V lookup: CDR1 DFQATT, CDR2 SNEGSKA (reference sequence). Between the trimmed V and J ends, which lost 4 bases and 1 base, there was a span of 16 bases. CDR3 length: 16 residues. The CDR3 reads CSATGGSPLNTGELFF. The CDR3 nucleotides read TGCAGTGCTACCGGGGGCAGTCCTTTGAACACCGGGGAGCTGTTTTTT.